A single sample is the source of the 14 T cell receptor beta chains below, sequenced in a study of tumor-infiltrating lymphocytes in localized non-small cell lung cancer. Libraries were prepared by immunoSEQ multiplex PCR; TCRdb keeps only in-frame clonotypes and omits some of them. The sample records thousands of clones, 65% to 70% being singletons. The sample was uninvolved lung tissue not adjacent to the tumor. The receptors here all came from a human donor with non-small cell lung cancer.

This rearrangement joins TRBV27 to TRBJ2-5; D may be TRBD1 or TRBD2 (5 bases each). V lost 7 bases and J 7 bases, leaving 10 bases between the germline ends. CDR3 size: 11 residues. Germline lookup yields CDR1 MNHEY and CDR2 SMNVEV (reference sequence). For the CDR3, the DNA is TGTGCCAGCACCTTTGGGGGGACCCAGTACTTC. Its translation is CASTFGGTQYF.

This rearrangement joins TRBV6-4 to TRBJ2-5; a possible D gene is TRBD1 (6 bases). CDR1 MRHNA and CDR2 SNTAGT come from the germline V gene. This CDR3 comprises 15 residues. V was clipped by 5 bases and J by 2 bases, with 15 bases between them. The CDR3 DNA reads as TGTGCCAGCAGTCCCAATTGGGGGCCACAAGAGACCCAGTACTTC. It codes for CASSPNWGPQETQYF.

The genes are TRBV7-2 and TRBJ2-6; unclear D gene. In germline, CDR1 is SGHTA, CDR2 FQGNSA. The V end was cut by 5 bases, the J end by 5 bases, with 22 bases between. The CDR3 extends over 18 amino acids. The CDR3 spells CASSGHSSSQSRANVLTF. In DNA form, the CDR3 reads TGTGCCAGCAGCGGGCATTCCAGCTCACAAAGTCGGGCCAACGTCCTGACTTTC.

This chain links TRBV19 with TRBJ1-5; 9 positions agree with TRBD1. Germline CDR1 is LNHDA and CDR2 is SQIVND (reference sequence). With V trimmed by 1 base and J by 5 bases, 0 bases remained unmatched. The CDR3 runs to 14 residues. CDR3 amino acids: CASSIGTGDQPQHF. Here the CDR3 DNA reads TGTGCCAGTAGTATAGGGACAGGGGATCAGCCCCAGCATTTT.

The chain combines TRBV11-3 with TRBJ2-1; tentatively, D is TRBD1 (5 bases). V lost 1 base and J 10 bases, leaving 20 bases between the germline ends. Germline values: CDR1 SGHNT, CDR2 YENEEA. The CDR3 consists of 16 residues. The CDR3 here is CASSLVLDSPPREQFF. CDR3 nucleotides: TGTGCCAGCAGCTTAGTCCTAGACAGCCCCCCCAGGGAGCAGTTCTTC.

The chain combines TRBV19 with TRBJ2-7, with 8 bases that match TRBD2. In germline, CDR1 is LNHDA, CDR2 SQIVND (reference sequence). The CDR3 consists of 16 residues. Germline trimming cut 4 bases from V and 5 bases from J; bases unmatched to any gene: 13. The CDR3 DNA reads TGTGCCAGTAGTAGATATGCGGGAGGCCCTTGGAACGAGCAGTACTTC. Amino acid sequence: CASSRYAGGPWNEQYF.

This chain joins TRBV29-1 and TRBJ1-1, with D perhaps matching TRBD1 (5 bases). This CDR3 is 10 amino acids long. Germline V gives CDR1 SQVTM, CDR2 ANQGSEA. V lost 4 bases to trimming and J lost 8 bases, with 8 bases between them. CDR3 amino acids: CSVVGVEAFF. CDR3 coding DNA: TGCAGCGTTGTGGGGGTGGAAGCTTTCTTT.

V is TRBV15 and J is TRBJ2-2, with TRBD2 identical over 7 bases. The CDR3 length is 15 residues. V lost 0 bases and J lost 6; bases outside the gene matches: 4. In germline, CDR1 is LNHNV, CDR2 YYDKDF (reference sequence). CDR3 region: CATSREREGPGELFF. CDR3 nucleotides: TGTGCCACCAGCAGAGAGAGGGAGGGCCCCGGGGAGCTGTTTTTT.

Here the CDR3 DNA reads TGCGCCAGCAGCCAGATCCCCACTGACGAGCAGTACTTC. Encoded protein: CASSQIPTDEQYF. The rearrangement links TRBV4-1 to TRBJ2-7; D not certain. The germline CDR1 and CDR2 sequences are MGHRA and YSYEKL. The CDR3 extends over 13 amino acids. Trimming shortened V by 3 bases and J by 5 bases, and 11 bases separated the two germline ends.

V usage is TRBV7-8 and J usage is TRBJ2-5, with D perhaps TRBD2 (5 bases). With 5 bases removed from V and 3 bases from J, the gap between germline ends came to 10 bases. The CDR3 contains 13 residues. The germline gives CDR1 SGHVS, CDR2 FQNEAQ. CDR3 residues: CASSRGSKETQYF. CDR3 bases: TGTGCCAGCAGCCGCGGGTCGAAAGAGACCCAGTACTTC.

The chain recombines TRBV11-3 with TRBJ2-3; D is possibly TRBD2 (5 bases). This CDR3 comprises 15 residues. The germline CDR1 and CDR2 sequences are SGHNT and YENEEA. V was clipped by 0 bases and J by 5 bases, with 12 bases between them. The CDR3 sequence: CASSLESSDGDTQYF. In DNA, the CDR3 is TGTGCCAGCAGCTTAGAAAGTAGCGACGGAGATACGCAGTATTTT. Using reference TRBV11-3 and TRBJ2-3 for the parts outside the CDR3, the full variable domain is EAGVVQSPRYKIIEKKQPVAFWCNPISGHNTLYWYLQNLGQGPELLIRYENEEAVDDSQLPKDRFSAERLKGVDSTLKIQPAELGDSAVYLCASSLESSDGDTQYFGPGTRLTVL.

The chain uses TRBV2 and TRBJ2-5; TRBD2 aligns across 7 bases. The CDR3 spans 14 residues. J lost 5 bases, V lost 6 bases, and 9 bases had no gene match. Germline-derived CDR1 and CDR2 are SNHLY and FYNNEI. The CDR3 DNA reads as TGTGCCAGCAGCCCCGGGAGGTTTGGGGAGACCCAGTACTTC. Its translation is CASSPGRFGETQYF.

The chain carries TRBV29-1 and TRBJ2-4; 9 bases are shared with TRBD2. Germline assignment: CDR1 SQVTM and CDR2 ANQGSEA. Trimming removed 5 bases from V and 0 bases from J; junction bases left unmatched: 8. The CDR3 extends over 16 amino acids. The CDR3: CSVSSGLALAKNIQYF. CDR3 nucleotides: TGCAGCGTTTCGAGTGGACTAGCGCTAGCCAAAAACATTCAGTACTTC.

V and J are TRBV29-1 and TRBJ1-2; possible D gene TRBD1, 5 bases. There are 13 residues in the CDR3. Trimming removed 0 bases at V and 6 bases at J, with 11 bases between. Germline CDR1 is SQVTM and CDR2 is ANQGSEA. CDR3 DNA sequence: TGCAGCGTTGAAGATCCAGGGAGCCATGGCTACACCTTC. This translates into CSVEDPGSHGYTF.